One and the same sample provided the 27 T cell receptor beta chains below, sequenced in a study of T cells in pancreatic ductal adenocarcinoma. Sequencing was performed with immunoSEQ multiplex PCR; in TCRdb, only in-frame clones are kept and a portion is missing. Of over 7,000 clones listed, nearly 90% were seen once; the top ten hold 3% to 3.5%. No neoadjuvant therapy was given to the selected pancreatic ductal adenocarcinoma patients before their surgery. Sequenced input: PBMCs. Source of these receptors: a human donor with pancreatic ductal adenocarcinoma.

The chain joins TRBV7-9 to TRBJ2-3; D call uncertain. Germline loops: CDR1 SEHNR, CDR2 FQNEAQ (reference sequence). The ends were cut back, 10 bases at V and 1 base at J, with 6 bases in the middle. The CDR3 sequence is 11 residues long. This CDR3 is CATGGTDTQYF. CDR3 nucleotide sequence: TGTGCCACCGGAGGCACAGATACGCAGTATTTT.

This rearrangement joins TRBV6-4 to TRBJ1-5; D is ambiguous. This CDR3 is 15 amino acids long. Trimming took 2 bases from V and 6 from J, leaving 14 bases between them. CDR1 and CDR2 (germline): MRHNA, SNTAGT. The CDR3 DNA follows: TGTGCCAGCAGTGACCCCCCCCTGTTACTTCAGCCCCAGCATTTT. Translating it yields CASSDPPLLLQPQHF.

The chain recombines TRBV5-4 with TRBJ1-1; D not resolved. Germline V CDR1 and CDR2: SGHNT, YYREEE (reference sequence). With 0 bases removed from V and 0 bases from J, the gap between germline ends came to 6 bases. The CDR3 covers 14 residues. DNA for the CDR3: TGTGCCAGCAGCTTGGAACCAGTGAACACTGAAGCTTTCTTT. Encoded protein: CASSLEPVNTEAFF.

The rearrangement links TRBV2 to TRBJ1-4; unclear D gene. The CDR3 runs to 15 residues. Germline V gene data show CDR1 as SNHLY and CDR2 as FYNNEI. Trimming removed 2 bases from V and 7 bases from J, with 14 bases in between. CDR3 sequence reads: CASSEIIGVGEKLFF. CDR3 in DNA: TGTGCCAGCAGTGAAATTATCGGGGTGGGTGAAAAACTGTTTTTT.

The chain couples TRBV15 to TRBJ2-3; 9 bases are shared with TRBD2. This CDR3 has 15 residues. After removal of 3 bases from V and 1 base from J, the junction contained 2 bases not matched to a gene. In germline, CDR1 is LNHNV, CDR2 YYDKDF (reference sequence). The CDR3 sequence: CATSRIAGGTDTQYF. The CDR3 DNA sequence: TGTGCCACCAGCAGGATAGCGGGGGGCACAGATACGCAGTATTTT.

The chain uses TRBV7-3 and TRBJ2-1; D possibly corresponds to TRBD2 (7 bases). The length of the CDR3 is 15 residues. CDR1 is SGHTA, CDR2 FQGTGA, per germline. V was pared by 8 bases and J by 0 bases, with 14 bases between. CDR3 sequence (DNA): TGTGCCAGCGCGGGGGCGCCTAGCTCCTACAATGAGCAGTTCTTC. Protein product: CASAGAPSSYNEQFF.

V usage is TRBV30 and J usage is TRBJ2-3; 11 nucleotides line up with TRBD2. V shed 3 bases and J 6 bases; nucleotides not matched to a gene: 5. The V gene's germline CDR1 is GTSNPN and CDR2 SVGIG (reference sequence). The CDR3 sequence is 14 residues long. The CDR3, as DNA: TGTGCCTGGAGATTACTAGCGGGGGCCGATACGCAGTATTTT. It translates to CAWRLLAGADTQYF.

CDR3 nucleotides: TGTGCCAGCAGCTCCAAATACAGGGGACCAGCCACTGAAGCTTTCTTT. Translation: CASSSKYRGPATEAFF. The rearrangement joins TRBV11-3 to TRBJ1-1; TRBD1 aligns across 7 bases. The germline gives CDR1 SGHNT, CDR2 YENEEA. This CDR3 contains 16 residues. V was clipped by 4 bases and J by 4 bases; unmatched bases: 12.

This clone was seen only once. The rearrangement joins TRBV28 to TRBJ2-5; no clear D gene. CDR1 and CDR2 (germline): MDHEN, SYDVKM. The V and J ends lost 5 bases and 2 bases respectively, with 3 bases between them. The CDR3 runs to 11 residues. CDR3 bases: TGTGCCAGCAGTCAGCAAGAGACCCAGTACTTC. It translates to CASSQQETQYF.

The genes are TRBV18 and TRBJ2-5, with D possibly TRBD1 on 5 matching bases. This CDR3 is built from 15 residues. Trimming removed 4 bases from V and 1 base from J, with 13 bases in between. Germline lookup yields CDR1 KGHSH and CDR2 LQKENI. The CDR3 DNA reads TGTGCCAGCTCACTTACGAGACAGTCCCAAGAGACCCAGTACTTC. This codes for CASSLTRQSQETQYF.

The chain uses TRBV5-1 and TRBJ2-2; the D is unclear. The CDR3 extends over 14 amino acids. Trimming removed 6 bases at V and 0 bases at J, with 9 bases between. Germline assignment: CDR1 SGHRS and CDR2 YFSETQ. In nucleotides, the CDR3 is TGCGCCAGCAATCCGAGATCGAACACCGGGGAGCTGTTTTTT. This translates into CASNPRSNTGELFF. Drawing the rest from reference TRBV5-1 and TRBJ2-2, the complete variable domain is KAGVTQTPRYLIKTRGQQVTLSCSPISGHRSVSWYQQTPGQGLQFLFEYFSETQRNKGNFPGRFSGRQFSNSRSEMNVSTLELGDSALYLCASNPRSNTGELFFGEGSRLTVL.

The table lists this clone with a count of one. The V gene is TRBV6-6, the J gene TRBJ1-2; 12 bases match TRBD1. The CDR3 covers 14 residues. V shed 7 bases and J 4 bases; nucleotides not matched to a gene: 4. Germline lookup yields CDR1 MNHNY and CDR2 SVGAGI (reference sequence). The CDR3 loop is CASTGTGGAYGYTF. The CDR3 nucleotides are TGTGCCAGCACCGGGACAGGGGGCGCCTATGGCTACACCTTC.

The genes are TRBV7-9 and TRBJ2-3; 13 bases align to TRBD2. After removal of 4 bases from V and 0 bases from J, the junction contained 4 bases not matched to a gene. The CDR3 runs to 17 residues. The germline V gene has CDR1 SEHNR and CDR2 FQNEAQ (reference sequence). The CDR3 reads CASSSGLAGPSTDTQYF. Written as DNA, the CDR3 is TGTGCCAGCAGCTCGGGACTAGCGGGACCGAGCACAGATACGCAGTATTTT.

The chain recombines TRBV6-4 with TRBJ2-3; the D gene is possibly TRBD2 (6 bases). With 0 bases removed from V and 4 bases from J, the gap between germline ends came to 14 bases. Germline lookup yields CDR1 MRHNA and CDR2 SNTAGT. This CDR3 has 16 amino acids. CDR3: CASSDSSREEADTQYF. The CDR3 DNA follows: TGTGCCAGCAGTGACTCTTCGCGGGAAGAGGCAGATACGCAGTATTTT.

The chain carries TRBV11-3 and TRBJ1-6; D ambiguous. The CDR3 covers 13 residues. V lost 1 base and J 10 bases, leaving 8 bases between the germline ends. The germline V gene has CDR1 SGHNT and CDR2 YENEEA. The CDR3 spells CASSLVEDSPLHF. CDR3 sequence (DNA): TGTGCCAGCAGCTTAGTGGAGGACTCACCCCTCCACTTT.

The V gene is TRBV6-1, the J gene TRBJ2-7, with TRBD2 identical over 10 bases. Germline CDR1 is MNHNS and CDR2 is SASEGT. The CDR3 extends over 15 amino acids. The V segment lost 2 bases and the J segment 2 bases; nucleotides outside the gene matches: 3. CDR3 sequence reads: CASSELAGVAYEQYF. CDR3 in DNA: TGTGCCAGCAGTGAACTAGCGGGGGTCGCCTACGAGCAGTACTTC.

This clone occurred a few times. The rearrangement uses TRBV7-2 and TRBJ2-1, with TRBD2 matching over 9 bases. CDR3 length: 15 amino acids. V was pared by 5 bases and J by 5 bases, with 7 bases of the junction left unmatched. Germline assignment: CDR1 SGHTA and CDR2 FQGNSA. CDR3 sequence reads: CASSLLAGANNEQFF. CDR3 nucleotides: TGTGCCAGCAGCCTCTTAGCGGGGGCTAACAATGAGCAGTTCTTC. The whole variable domain, remainder taken from reference TRBV7-2 and TRBJ2-1, is GAGVSQSPSNKVTEKGKDVELRCDPISGHTALYWYRQSLGQGLEFLIYFQGNSAPDKSGLPSDRFSAERTGGSVSTLTIQRTQQEDSAVYLCASSLLAGANNEQFFGPGTRLTVL.

This clone was observed a few times. V and J are TRBV5-4 and TRBJ1-1; the D gene is possibly TRBD1 (6 bases). The ends were cut back, 2 bases at V and 5 bases at J, with 13 bases in the middle. CDR1 and CDR2 (germline): SGHNT, YYREEE (reference sequence). This CDR3 region has 14 residues. The CDR3 sequence is CASSFQGRETEAFF. CDR3 DNA: TGTGCCAGCAGCTTCCAGGGGAGAGAGACTGAAGCTTTCTTT. The full variable domain, completed using reference TRBV5-4 and TRBJ1-1, is ETGVTQSPTHLIKTRGQQVTLRCSSQSGHNTVSWYQQALGQGPQFIFQYYREEENGRGNFPPRFSGLQFPNYSSELNVNALELDDSALYLCASSFQGRETEAFFGQGTRLTVV.

The chain has TRBV7-9 and TRBJ2-1; 7 nucleotides align to TRBD1. CDR1 and CDR2 (germline): SEHNR, FQNEAQ (reference sequence). This CDR3 region has 15 residues. The ends lost 1 base at V and 0 bases at J; junction bases unmatched: 0. The CDR3 DNA reads TGTGCCAGCAGCTTAGGGGACAGCTCCTACAATGAGCAGTTCTTC. Amino acid sequence: CASSLGDSSYNEQFF.

The V call is TRBV20-1, the J call TRBJ1-2; TRBD1 matches at 9 bases. Germline trimming cut 5 bases from V and 12 bases from J; bases unmatched to any gene: 7. The CDR3 contains 11 residues. Germline loops: CDR1 DFQATT, CDR2 SNEGSKA (reference sequence). CDR3 loop: CSAPGQGFDTF. Written as DNA, the CDR3 is TGCAGTGCTCCGGGACAGGGATTTGACACCTTC.

This chain joins TRBV18 and TRBJ2-3; D gene unclear. Germline CDR1 reads KGHSH; CDR2 reads LQKENI. The germline V and J ends were trimmed by 0 bases and 6 bases, with 7 bases remaining between them. This CDR3 is built from 13 residues. The DNA for the CDR3 is TGTGCCAGCTCACCACCGGTCGGGGATACGCAGTATTTT. Its translation: CASSPPVGDTQYF.

The chain uses TRBV5-1 and TRBJ2-5, with a tentative D call TRBD1 (6 bases). Trimming cost V 4 bases and J 5 bases, with 15 bases left between them. This CDR3 comprises 14 residues. The germline V gene encodes CDR1 SGHRS and CDR2 YFSETQ. CDR3 sequence: CASSIQGSRETQYF. The CDR3 region has the DNA TGCGCCAGCAGCATACAGGGTAGTAGGGAGACCCAGTACTTC.

The J gene is TRBJ2-7, the V gene TRBV11-1; TRBD2 aligns across 7 bases. This CDR3 contains 13 residues. With V trimmed by 5 bases and J by 6 bases, 7 bases remained unmatched. Looked up from germline, CDR1 is SGHAT and CDR2 is FQDESV (reference sequence). CDR3 sequence (DNA): TGTGCCAGCAGCGCCGGACTAGTCGGCGAGCAGTACTTC. As protein: CASSAGLVGEQYF.

The genes are TRBV28 and TRBJ2-7; 11 bases are shared with TRBD2. V lost 3 bases, J lost 0 bases, and 10 bases stayed unmatched. The CDR3 totals 18 residues. The germline V gene encodes CDR1 MDHEN and CDR2 SYDVKM. CDR3 protein: CASSLKIGLAGLSYEQYF. In nucleotides, the CDR3 is TGTGCCAGCAGTTTGAAAATCGGACTAGCGGGCCTCTCCTACGAGCAGTACTTC.

The chain carries TRBV19 and TRBJ1-5, with 11 bases fitting TRBD1. V was clipped by 1 base and J by 4 bases; unmatched bases: 6. CDR1 and CDR2 from the germline V gene are LNHDA and SQIVND (reference sequence). This CDR3 comprises 17 residues. The CDR3 loop is CASSIVGTGGRNQPQHF. DNA for the CDR3: TGTGCCAGTAGTATAGTTGGGACAGGGGGAAGAAATCAGCCCCAGCATTTT.

The table lists this clone with a count of one. The rearrangement joins TRBV27 to TRBJ2-3; D remains ambiguous. Trimming took off 4 bases at V and 0 bases at J, with 14 bases between the two ends. The CDR3 length is 16 residues. CDR1 and CDR2 from the germline V gene are MNHEY and SMNVEV (reference sequence). The CDR3 DNA follows: TGTGCCAGCAGTTCCTCAGGTGCAACTAGCACAGATACGCAGTATTTT. Its translation: CASSSSGATSTDTQYF.

The CDR3 here is CASSYTGGSYNSPLHF. Written as DNA, the CDR3 is TGTGCCAGCAGCTACACAGGGGGCTCCTATAATTCACCCCTCCACTTT. The rearrangement links TRBV7-2 to TRBJ1-6; 8 bases fit TRBD1. The CDR3 extends over 16 amino acids. With V trimmed by 4 bases and J by 0 bases, 2 bases remained unmatched. Germline V lookup: CDR1 SGHTA, CDR2 FQGNSA.